The clone carrying this T cell receptor (beta chain) was recorded a few times. TCRdb redid the calling of the 5' RACE reads with MiXCR, one entry per CDR3 protein. The sample contains roughly 54,000 distinct CDR3 sequences, roughly 12% of which appear only once. The CDR3 totals 17 residues. Germline CDR1 is SGHRS and CDR2 is YFSETQ. With V trimmed by 3 bases and J by 1 base, 3 bases remained unmatched. This entry is derived from a study of early T cells in non-severe SARS-CoV-2 infection. Sequenced: whole blood. This receptor was taken from an adult who was a healthcare worker with PCR-confirmed SARS-CoV-2 infection or an uninfected control (not recorded which). This chain connects TRBV5-1 to TRBJ2-2, with 13 bases identical to TRBD2. The CDR3 bases are TGCGCCAGCAGCTCCGGGACTAGCGGGAAGAACACCGGGGAGCTGTTTTTT. Residues: CASSSGTSGKNTGELFF.